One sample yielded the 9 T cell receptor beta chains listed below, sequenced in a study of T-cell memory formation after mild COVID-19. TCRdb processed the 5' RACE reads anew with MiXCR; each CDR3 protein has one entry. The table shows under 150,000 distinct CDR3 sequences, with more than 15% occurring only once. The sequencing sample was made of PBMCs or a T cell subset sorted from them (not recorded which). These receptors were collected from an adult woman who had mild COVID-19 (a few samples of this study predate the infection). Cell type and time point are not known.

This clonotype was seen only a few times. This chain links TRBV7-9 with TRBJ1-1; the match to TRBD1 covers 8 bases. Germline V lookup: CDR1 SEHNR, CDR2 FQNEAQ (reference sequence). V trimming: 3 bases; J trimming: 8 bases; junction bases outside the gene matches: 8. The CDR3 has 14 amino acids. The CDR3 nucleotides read TGTGCCAGCAGCTTCAGGGGGCCGTCGGGAGAAGCTTTCTTT. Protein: CASSFRGPSGEAFF.

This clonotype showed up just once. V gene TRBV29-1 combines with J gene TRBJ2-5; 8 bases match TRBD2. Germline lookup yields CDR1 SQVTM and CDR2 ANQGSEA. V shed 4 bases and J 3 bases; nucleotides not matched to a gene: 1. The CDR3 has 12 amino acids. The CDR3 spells CSVVLAEETQYF. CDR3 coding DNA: TGCAGCGTTGTACTAGCGGAAGAGACCCAGTACTTC.

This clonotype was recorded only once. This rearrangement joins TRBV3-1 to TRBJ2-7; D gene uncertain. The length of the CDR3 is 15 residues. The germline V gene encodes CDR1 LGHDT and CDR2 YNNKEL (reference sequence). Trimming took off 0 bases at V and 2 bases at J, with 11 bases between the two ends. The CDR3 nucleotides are TGTGCCAGCAGCCAAGAGGGGTCGGGTCCCTACGAGCAGTACTTC. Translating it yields CASSQEGSGPYEQYF.

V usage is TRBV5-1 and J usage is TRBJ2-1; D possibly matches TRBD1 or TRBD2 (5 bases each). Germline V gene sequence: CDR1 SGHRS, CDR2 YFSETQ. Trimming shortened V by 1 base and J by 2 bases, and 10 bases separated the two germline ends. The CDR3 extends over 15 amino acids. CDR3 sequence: CASSLRDEAYNEQFF. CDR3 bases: TGCGCCAGCAGCTTGAGGGACGAGGCCTACAATGAGCAGTTCTTC.

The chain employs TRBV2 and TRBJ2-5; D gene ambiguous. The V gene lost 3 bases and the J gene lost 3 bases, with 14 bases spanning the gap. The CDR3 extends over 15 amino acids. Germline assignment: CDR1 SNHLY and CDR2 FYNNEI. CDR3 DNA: TGTGCCAGCAGTGATCCATCGGCCACGAAAGAGACCCAGTACTTC. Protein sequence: CASSDPSATKETQYF.

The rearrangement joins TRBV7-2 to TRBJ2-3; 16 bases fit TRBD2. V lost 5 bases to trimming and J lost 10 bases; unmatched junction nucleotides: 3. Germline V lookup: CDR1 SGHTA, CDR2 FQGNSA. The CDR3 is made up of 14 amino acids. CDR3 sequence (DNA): TGTGCCAGCAGCGCCGGGACTAGCGGGAGGGCGCAGTATTTT. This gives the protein CASSAGTSGRAQYF.

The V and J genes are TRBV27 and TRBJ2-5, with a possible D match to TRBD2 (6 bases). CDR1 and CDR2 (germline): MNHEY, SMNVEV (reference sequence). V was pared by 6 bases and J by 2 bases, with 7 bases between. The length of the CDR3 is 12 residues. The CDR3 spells CASRGLQETQYF. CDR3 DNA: TGTGCCAGCAGAGGACTACAAGAGACCCAGTACTTC.

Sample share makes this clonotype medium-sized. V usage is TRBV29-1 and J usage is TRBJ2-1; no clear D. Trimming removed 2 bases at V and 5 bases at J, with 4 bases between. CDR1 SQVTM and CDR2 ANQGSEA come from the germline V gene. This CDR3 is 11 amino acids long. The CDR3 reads CSVERNNEQFF. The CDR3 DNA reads TGCAGCGTTGAACGAAACAATGAGCAGTTCTTC.

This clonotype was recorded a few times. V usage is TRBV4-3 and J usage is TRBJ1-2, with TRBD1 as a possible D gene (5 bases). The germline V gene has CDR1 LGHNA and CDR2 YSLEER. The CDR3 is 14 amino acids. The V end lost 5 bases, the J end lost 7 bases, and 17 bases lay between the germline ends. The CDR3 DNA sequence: TGCGCCAGCAGCAGCAGAGGGGTCGGTTTTGGCTACACCTTC. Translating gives CASSSRGVGFGYTF.